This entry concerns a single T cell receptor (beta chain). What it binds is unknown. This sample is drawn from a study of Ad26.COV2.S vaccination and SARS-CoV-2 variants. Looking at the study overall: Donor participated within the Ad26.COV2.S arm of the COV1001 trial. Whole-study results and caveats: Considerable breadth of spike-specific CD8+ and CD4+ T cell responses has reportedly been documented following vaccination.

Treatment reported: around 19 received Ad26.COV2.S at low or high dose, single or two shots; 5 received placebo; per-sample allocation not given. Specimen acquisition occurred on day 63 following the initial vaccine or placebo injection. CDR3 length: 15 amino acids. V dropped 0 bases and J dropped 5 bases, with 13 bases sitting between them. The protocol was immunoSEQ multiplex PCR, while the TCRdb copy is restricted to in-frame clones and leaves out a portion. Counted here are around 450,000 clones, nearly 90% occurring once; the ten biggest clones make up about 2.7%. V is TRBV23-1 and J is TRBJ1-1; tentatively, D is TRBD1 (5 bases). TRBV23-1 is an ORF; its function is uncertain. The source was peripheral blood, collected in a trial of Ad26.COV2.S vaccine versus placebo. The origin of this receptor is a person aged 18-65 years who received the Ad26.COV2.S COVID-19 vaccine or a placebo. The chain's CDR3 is CASSQSGAMETEAFF. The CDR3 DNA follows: TGCGCCAGCAGTCAATCCGGGGCCATGGAGACTGAAGCTTTCTTT.